This TCR beta chain is from a study of blood T cell repertoires in COVID-19. Study at large: PBMCs, B-cell-depleted T cells, or T cells were the source of the cDNA or gDNA that made up the material.

Assignment of participants to cohorts was predicated upon participant-reported clinical history. This CDR3 is built from 17 residues. Germline V gives CDR1 MNHEY, CDR2 SVGEGT. V lost 1 base, J lost 6 bases, and 19 bases lay in between. The method was immunoSEQ multiplex PCR; TCRdb's version includes in-frame clones alone and lacks a portion of them. Of roughly 500,000 clones detected, roughly 88% appear once; the ten largest clones hold 1.5% to 2%. This clonotype originated in a woman aged 35 to 49 who had recovered from COVID-19. The sample comprised PBMCs or T cells enriched from blood (not recorded which). V is TRBV6-2 or TRBV6-3 and J is TRBJ2-1, with D possibly being TRBD2 (5 bases). DNA for the CDR3: TGTGCCAGCAGTTACTTTGCATACCTAGGAGGATCCAATGAGCAGTTCTTC. Amino acids: CASSYFAYLGGSNEQFF.